This T cell receptor beta chain appears in the sequencing data of a study of shared clonotypes between healthy human individuals. Study-level results: Rarefaction indicated that sorted-subset sequencing remained incomplete although depth was large. The generation probabilities recorded for non-shared clonotypes fell below those of clonotypes shared by all four donors.

As for this clone: Antigen specificity is unknown.

The method was immunoSEQ multiplex PCR; TCRdb's version includes in-frame clones alone and lacks a portion of them. The sample records some 2,500,000 clones, around 92% being singletons. Only Caucasian adults living in Nashville, Tennessee served as donors. CD4+ cells underwent separation, giving CD45RA+ naive and CD45RA-negative memory subsets. The CDR3 has 15 amino acids. Germline V lookup: CDR1 SGHTA, CDR2 FQGNSA. Trimming took off 5 bases at V and 3 bases at J, with 14 bases between the two ends. The chain links TRBV7-2 to TRBJ1-5; D is perhaps TRBD1 (5 bases). Sequencing was carried out using naive CD4+ T cells from PBMCs. Sample subset: CD45RA+ positively selected. This sequence was found in a man in his late teens or twenties in good health. Some clones in this sample may be carry-over from other donors' samples. CDR3 coding DNA: TGTGCCAGCAGCCCCCAGGGTCCCATCAATCAGCCCCAGCATTTT. This translates into CASSPQGPINQPQHF.